The 22 T cell receptor beta chains below come from one sample, sequenced in a study of neoadjuvant anti-PD-1 for oral cavity cancer. Sequenced by immunoSEQ multiplex PCR; TCRdb stores in-frame clones only, minus some. The data contain about 68,000 clones, approximately 85% of them singletons. Noted time point: after neoadjuvant nivolumab, at surgical resection. The material was PBMCs, obtained after nivolumab (anti-PD-1) treatment. These TCRs come from a person aged 35-80 years with oral cavity squamous cell carcinoma.

CDR3: CASSLTSIYNEQFF. CDR3 bases: TGCGCCAGCAGCTTGACTAGCATATACAATGAGCAGTTCTTC. The chain couples TRBV5-1 to TRBJ2-1; perhaps TRBD2 as D (6 bases). V was pared by 1 base and J by 4 bases, with 9 bases between. The CDR3 length is 14 residues. In germline, CDR1 is SGHRS, CDR2 YFSETQ.

The gene calls are TRBV6-1 and TRBJ1-5, with 10 bases matching TRBD1. Germline trimming cut 3 bases from V and 6 bases from J; bases unmatched to any gene: 11. CDR1 MNHNS and CDR2 SASEGT come from the germline V gene. The CDR3 loop spans 17 amino acids. The CDR3 sequence: CASSEVIGDRGAQPQHF. In DNA form, the CDR3 reads TGTGCCAGCAGTGAGGTTATCGGGGACAGGGGCGCTCAGCCCCAGCATTTT.

V and J are TRBV2 and TRBJ2-1; TRBD1 might be the D (6 bases). The CDR3 is 13 amino acids. With 2 bases removed from V and 4 bases from J, the gap between germline ends came to 6 bases. Germline V gene sequence: CDR1 SNHLY, CDR2 FYNNEI. DNA for the CDR3: TGTGCCAGCAGTGAAAGGGGGTACAATGAGCAGTTCTTC. This encodes CASSERGYNEQFF.

The chain combines TRBV7-9 with TRBJ2-7; tentative D call: TRBD2 (5 bases). The CDR3 loop spans 14 amino acids. Deletions cut 5 bases from V and 4 bases from J, with 15 bases between. The germline V gene has CDR1 SEHNR and CDR2 FQNEAQ (reference sequence). CDR3 in amino acids: CASSLDYTRYEQYF. The CDR3 DNA follows: TGTGCCAGCAGCCTCGACTACACCCGTTACGAGCAGTACTTC.

The CDR3 DNA follows: TGTGCCTGGAGGGGACAGGGGGCCAATCAGCCCCAGCATTTT. Translated, it gives CAWRGQGANQPQHF. This rearrangement joins TRBV30 to TRBJ1-5; 12 positions agree with TRBD1. The germline V gene encodes CDR1 GTSNPN and CDR2 SVGIG (reference sequence). J gave up 3 bases and V 3 bases, and 0 bases lay outside the gene matches. There are 14 residues in the CDR3. Based on the CDR3 plus reference TRBV30 and TRBJ1-5, the full variable domain is SQTIHQWPATLVQPVGSPLSLECTVEGTSNPNLYWYRQAAGRGLQLLFYSVGIGQISSEVPQNLSASRPQDRQFILSSKKLLLSDSGFYLCAWRGQGANQPQHFGDGTRLSIL.

This rearrangement joins TRBV7-9 to TRBJ1-5; D call uncertain. Deletions cut 8 bases from V and 5 bases from J, with 10 bases between. This CDR3 comprises 12 residues. Germline CDR1 SEHNR, CDR2 FQNEAQ (reference sequence). The CDR3 DNA follows: TGTGCCAGCGGACCGGAAGATCAGCCCCAGCATTTT. It yields the protein CASGPEDQPQHF. Full variable domain (outside the CDR3, taken from reference TRBV7-9 and TRBJ1-5): DTGVSQNPRHKITKRGQNVTFRCDPISEHNRLYWYRQTLGQGPEFLTYFQNEAQLEKSRLLSDRFSAERPKGSFSTLEIQRTEQGDSAMYLCASGPEDQPQHFGDGTRLSIL.

This chain joins TRBV5-1 and TRBJ2-1; D might be TRBD2 (6 bases). Germline V gene lookup returns CDR1 SGHRS and CDR2 YFSETQ. This CDR3 has 15 residues. With 7 bases removed from V and 0 bases from J, the gap between germline ends came to 14 bases. CDR3 coding DNA: TGCGCCAGCCGATTAGCGGAGGGCTCCTACAATGAGCAGTTCTTC. Protein product: CASRLAEGSYNEQFF.

The gene calls are TRBV20-1 and TRBJ2-1; no firm D call. Trimming took off 8 bases at V and 8 bases at J, with 10 bases between the two ends. Germline V gene sequence: CDR1 DFQATT, CDR2 SNEGSKA (reference sequence). The CDR3 totals 10 residues. This chain's CDR3 is CSPKQDEQFF. CDR3 sequence (DNA): TGCAGTCCGAAGCAAGATGAGCAGTTCTTC.

The chain combines TRBV11-2 with TRBJ2-7; 9 positions agree with TRBD2. The CDR3 totals 15 residues. Germline CDR1 and CDR2: SGHAT and FQNNGV. The V and J ends lost 1 base and 3 bases, in that order; junction bases with no gene match: 4. CDR3 amino acids: CASSLVTSGLYEQYF. CDR3 DNA: TGTGCCAGCAGCTTAGTGACTAGCGGCCTCTACGAGCAGTACTTC. Variable domain in full (rest from reference TRBV11-2 and TRBJ2-7): EAGVAQSPRYKIIEKRQSVAFWCNPISGHATLYWYQQILGQGPKLLIQFQNNGVVDDSQLPKDRFSAERLKGVDSTLKIQPAKLEDSAVYLCASSLVTSGLYEQYFGPGTRLTVT.

The chain carries TRBV15 and TRBJ2-5, with TRBD2 matching 11 bases. The junction had 6 bases not matched to a gene; V was cut back by 4 bases and J by 2 bases. The CDR3 length is 16 residues. Germline CDR1 reads LNHNV; CDR2 reads YYDKDF (reference sequence). The CDR3: CATSTAGLAEQETQYF. DNA for the CDR3: TGTGCCACCAGCACCGCGGGACTAGCGGAACAAGAGACCCAGTACTTC.

In this sample, this clone turned up a few times. The rearrangement links TRBV29-1 to TRBJ2-7; 14 bases are a match to TRBD2. Trimming took 4 bases from V and 7 from J; bases not matched to a gene: 6. This CDR3 is 14 amino acids long. The germline V gene has CDR1 SQVTM and CDR2 ANQGSEA. The CDR3 DNA reads as TGCAGCGTTGTAGGGGGACTAGCGGGAGTTGAGCAGTACTTC. It codes for CSVVGGLAGVEQYF.

This CDR3 is CASSLVIRAAGELFF. CDR3 coding DNA: TGTGCCAGCAGCTTAGTAATCCGAGCGGCCGGGGAGCTGTTTTTT. V gene TRBV7-2 combines with J gene TRBJ2-2; a weak D match, TRBD2 (5 bases). The CDR3 covers 15 residues. Germline V gene lookup returns CDR1 SGHTA and CDR2 FQGNSA. V shed 1 base and J shed 6 bases, with 12 bases lying between them.

This clone showed up just once. The gene calls are TRBV7-9 and TRBJ2-7, with 7 bases fitting TRBD2. V lost 3 bases to trimming and J lost 0 bases; unmatched junction nucleotides: 5. Germline V gene sequence: CDR1 SEHNR, CDR2 FQNEAQ (reference sequence). The CDR3 runs 15 residues. CDR3 loop: CASSLMSGTSYEQYF. The CDR3 bases are TGTGCCAGCAGCTTGATGAGCGGGACCTCCTACGAGCAGTACTTC.

In this sample, this clone turned up once. The V gene is TRBV30, the J gene TRBJ2-6, with D unclear. CDR1 GTSNPN and CDR2 SVGIG come from the germline V gene (reference sequence). Trimming removed 1 base from V and 0 bases from J, with 10 bases in between. This CDR3 comprises 16 residues. As DNA, the CDR3 is TGTGCCTGGAGTGAAGTCCATAACTCTGGGGCCAACGTCCTGACTTTC. It encodes CAWSEVHNSGANVLTF.

The chain combines TRBV5-1 with TRBJ2-4; 12 bases agree with TRBD2. The CDR3 totals 15 residues. Germline V CDR1 and CDR2: SGHRS, YFSETQ. The J segment lost 4 bases and the V segment lost 4 bases, leaving 3 bases of the junction unmatched. CDR3 sequence reads: CASSPTSGGKNIQYF. CDR3 nucleotides: TGCGCCAGCAGCCCGACTAGCGGGGGAAAAAACATTCAGTACTTC. The full variable domain, rest sourced from reference TRBV5-1 and TRBJ2-4, is KAGVTQTPRYLIKTRGQQVTLSCSPISGHRSVSWYQQTPGQGLQFLFEYFSETQRNKGNFPGRFSGRQFSNSRSEMNVSTLELGDSALYLCASSPTSGGKNIQYFGAGTRLSVL.

This rearrangement joins TRBV5-5 to TRBJ1-5; 8 bases align to TRBD1. The CDR3 extends over 14 amino acids. Germline values: CDR1 SGHKS, CDR2 YYEKEE (reference sequence). V trimming: 4 bases; J trimming: 2 bases; junction bases outside the gene matches: 2. The CDR3 spells CASSMDRGNQPQHF. In DNA form, the CDR3 reads TGTGCCAGCAGCATGGACAGGGGCAATCAGCCCCAGCATTTT.

V gene TRBV5-1 combines with J gene TRBJ2-2; the match to TRBD2 covers 13 bases. Germline V CDR1 and CDR2: SGHRS, YFSETQ. Losses at the gene ends were 6 bases for V and 7 bases for J; bases not matched to a gene: 6. This CDR3 spans 15 amino acids. CDR3 bases: TGCGCCAGCACCATCGGACTAGCGGGAGTCGGGGAGCTGTTTTTT. Encoded protein: CASTIGLAGVGELFF. Combining the CDR3 with reference TRBV5-1 and TRBJ2-2 gives the whole variable domain KAGVTQTPRYLIKTRGQQVTLSCSPISGHRSVSWYQQTPGQGLQFLFEYFSETQRNKGNFPGRFSGRQFSNSRSEMNVSTLELGDSALYLCASTIGLAGVGELFFGEGSRLTVL.

The chain is built from TRBV28 and TRBJ2-7, with a possible D match to TRBD2 (5 bases). V shed 5 bases and J shed 2 bases, with 10 bases lying between them. The CDR3 loop spans 13 amino acids. Germline lookup yields CDR1 MDHEN and CDR2 SYDVKM. Here the CDR3 reads CASSEGLTYEQYF. The CDR3, as DNA: TGTGCCAGCAGTGAGGGATTGACCTACGAGCAGTACTTC.

The rearrangement joins TRBV5-4 to TRBJ2-2, with D perhaps assigned TRBD1 or TRBD2 (5 bases each). This CDR3 has 14 residues. Per the germline V gene, CDR1 is SGHNT and CDR2 is YYREEE (reference sequence). V dropped 4 bases and J dropped 4 bases, with 11 bases sitting between them. The CDR3 DNA reads as TGTGCCAGCAGCATCGGGACGACCACCGGGGAGCTGTTTTTT. It codes for CASSIGTTTGELFF.

The rearrangement joins TRBV5-1 to TRBJ2-1; tentatively, D is TRBD1 (6 bases). V was shortened by 0 bases and J by 4 bases, with 14 bases between the two germline ends. This CDR3 region has 16 residues. Germline CDR1 SGHRS, CDR2 YFSETQ. This chain's CDR3 is CASSLESQTGYNEQFF. As DNA, the CDR3 is TGCGCCAGCAGCTTGGAGTCTCAGACAGGTTACAATGAGCAGTTCTTC.

This clone is a singleton in its sample. The chain is built from TRBV5-1 and TRBJ2-1; no definite D call. V lost 4 bases and J 8 bases, leaving 13 bases between the germline ends. Looked up from germline, CDR1 is SGHRS and CDR2 is YFSETQ. This CDR3 has 13 amino acids. The CDR3 loop is CASSPLPRHEQFF. In nucleotides, the CDR3 is TGCGCCAGCAGCCCACTCCCCCGGCATGAGCAGTTCTTC.

This chain joins TRBV7-9 and TRBJ1-4, with D unclear. The ends were cut back, 7 bases at V and 7 bases at J, with 13 bases in the middle. CDR3 length: 13 residues. Per the germline V gene, CDR1 is SEHNR and CDR2 is FQNEAQ (reference sequence). The CDR3 DNA reads TGTGCCAGCACCTTGTTCCCTGGTGAAAAACTGTTTTTT. Its translation is CASTLFPGEKLFF. Complete variable domain (other parts from reference TRBV7-9 and TRBJ1-4): DTGVSQNPRHKITKRGQNVTFRCDPISEHNRLYWYRQTLGQGPEFLTYFQNEAQLEKSRLLSDRFSAERPKGSFSTLEIQRTEQGDSAMYLCASTLFPGEKLFFGSGTQLSVL.